The next 22 T cell receptor beta chains were all read from a single sample in a study of cytomegalovirus exposure and HLA in healthy donors. The PCR used 60 Vbeta and 13 Jbeta primers. The protocol was immunoSEQ multiplex PCR, while the TCRdb copy is restricted to in-frame clones and leaves out a portion. The data contain roughly 100,000 clones, around 9.1% of them singletons. Sequencing was done on a sample of PBMCs. The receptors derive from a man aged 40-55 years in good health and CMV-seropositive.

V and J are TRBV5-1 and TRBJ1-2; 7 bases are shared with TRBD1. CDR1 and CDR2 (germline): SGHRS, YFSETQ. V was clipped by 4 bases and J by 1 base; unmatched bases: 4. CDR3 size: 14 residues. CDR3 residues: CASSVQGVNYGYTF. The CDR3 DNA sequence: TGCGCCAGCAGCGTTCAGGGGGTTAACTATGGCTACACCTTC.

The CDR3 sequence is CASSTTGLANEQFF. CDR3 nucleotide sequence: TGTGCCAGTAGTACCACGGGACTAGCTAATGAGCAGTTCTTC. J is TRBJ2-1 and V is TRBV19; 9 positions match TRBD2. The CDR3 consists of 14 residues. V shed 4 bases and J 7 bases; nucleotides not matched to a gene: 5. Per germline, CDR1 LNHDA and CDR2 SQIVND (reference sequence).

This clone was counted between two and nine times. The genes are TRBV6-1 and TRBJ2-1; 9 nucleotides align to TRBD2. This CDR3 has 15 residues. The V segment lost 4 bases and the J segment 6 bases; nucleotides outside the gene matches: 7. CDR1 and CDR2 (germline): MNHNS, SASEGT. CDR3 residues: CASSGSGGVINEQFF. The CDR3 coding sequence is TGTGCCAGCAGTGGTAGCGGGGGTGTGATCAATGAGCAGTTCTTC.

The V call is TRBV6-6, the J call TRBJ1-1; D ambiguous. The CDR3 length is 12 residues. Per the germline V gene, CDR1 is MNHNY and CDR2 is SVGAGI (reference sequence). The V end was cut by 5 bases, the J end by 7 bases, with 11 bases between. This CDR3 reads CASSPREGEAFF. The CDR3 DNA reads TGTGCCAGCAGTCCCCGAGAGGGTGAAGCTTTCTTT.

The rearrangement joins TRBV7-9 to TRBJ1-2; TRBD1 matches at 8 bases. V was pared by 5 bases and J by 5 bases, with 4 bases of the junction left unmatched. Germline V gene lookup returns CDR1 SEHNR and CDR2 FQNEAQ (reference sequence). The CDR3 runs 13 residues. CDR3: CASSPGQEYGYTF. Here the CDR3 DNA reads TGTGCCAGCAGCCCGGGACAGGAATATGGCTACACCTTC. Combining the CDR3 with reference TRBV7-9 and TRBJ1-2 gives the whole variable domain DTGVSQNPRHKITKRGQNVTFRCDPISEHNRLYWYRQTLGQGPEFLTYFQNEAQLEKSRLLSDRFSAERPKGSFSTLEIQRTEQGDSAMYLCASSPGQEYGYTFGSGTRLTVV.

The chain recombines TRBV2 with TRBJ2-7; 12 nucleotides agree with TRBD2. The germline gives CDR1 SNHLY, CDR2 FYNNEI. The trim removed 7 bases at V and 0 bases at J, leaving 4 bases unmatched. The length of the CDR3 is 15 residues. CDR3 DNA: TGTGCCAGCAAAGAACTAGCGGGAGGCTCCTACGAGCAGTACTTC. Its translation: CASKELAGGSYEQYF.

This chain links TRBV9 with TRBJ1-5; D possibly corresponds to TRBD1 (6 bases). CDR1 is SGDLS and CDR2 is YYNGEE in the germline V gene. V dropped 0 bases and J dropped 5 bases, with 9 bases sitting between them. This CDR3 has 14 residues. In DNA form, the CDR3 reads TGTGCCAGCAGCGTAGGGACAGTAGATCAGCCCCAGCATTTT. It encodes CASSVGTVDQPQHF.

The rearrangement joins TRBV21-1 to TRBJ2-5; TRBD1, the D gene given by the table, was not confirmed from the DNA. TRBV21-1 is classified as a pseudogene. The CDR3 totals 14 residues. CDR3 in DNA: TGTGCCAGCAGCTCCCAAGGGGGAACCGAGACCCAGTACTTC. Translating it yields CASSSQGGTETQYF.

This chain uses TRBV15 with TRBJ2-7; tentatively, D is TRBD2 (5 bases). The CDR3 spans 13 residues. The V end was cut by 6 bases, the J end by 2 bases, with 11 bases between. CDR1 is LNHNV, CDR2 YYDKDF, per germline (reference sequence). The CDR3 region is CATSQDGAYEQYF. The CDR3 DNA reads as TGTGCCACCAGTCAGGACGGGGCCTACGAGCAGTACTTC.

The chain links TRBV4-2 to TRBJ2-1; D uncertain. The CDR3 is 12 residues long. Germline V gives CDR1 LGHNA, CDR2 YNFKEQ. The germline V and J ends were trimmed by 2 bases and 8 bases, with 7 bases remaining between them. As DNA, the CDR3 is TGTGCCAGCAGCCAATCCCCGGATGAGCAGTTCTTC. It encodes CASSQSPDEQFF.

This clone came up a few times. The chain joins TRBV7-9 to TRBJ2-3, with 11 bases fitting TRBD2. CDR1 SEHNR and CDR2 FQNEAQ come from the germline V gene (reference sequence). The CDR3 covers 15 residues. Trimming removed 1 base from V and 5 bases from J; junction bases left unmatched: 2. CDR3 nucleotide sequence: TGTGCCAGCAGCTTAGTCACTAGCGGGAGAGATACGCAGTATTTT. It codes for CASSLVTSGRDTQYF.

The rearrangement links TRBV27 to TRBJ2-7, with D uncertain. The V end was cut by 2 bases, the J end by 0 bases, with 8 bases between. This CDR3 has 14 amino acids. From germline, CDR1 is MNHEY and CDR2 SMNVEV (reference sequence). The CDR3, as DNA: TGTGCCAGCAGTTTAACAGCTATCTCCTACGAGCAGTACTTC. This translates into CASSLTAISYEQYF.

This sequence joins TRBV11-2 and TRBJ2-5, with TRBD1 matching over 8 bases. CDR1 SGHAT and CDR2 FQNNGV come from the germline V gene. The length of the CDR3 is 16 residues. The trim removed 1 base at V and 4 bases at J, leaving 8 bases unmatched. The CDR3 here is CASSLGGRGLGETQYF. The CDR3 nucleotides read TGTGCCAGCAGCTTAGGGGGCAGGGGGCTGGGAGAGACCCAGTACTTC.

This clone was counted many times. The rearrangement links TRBV2 to TRBJ1-2; no definite D call. There are 13 residues in the CDR3. V gave up 6 bases and J gave up 4 bases, with 12 bases separating them. Per the germline V gene, CDR1 is SNHLY and CDR2 is FYNNEI. In DNA form, the CDR3 reads TGTGCCAGCAGCCCTGGGCCGACCTATGGCTACACCTTC. Its translation is CASSPGPTYGYTF.

This clone was picked up a small number of times. This chain uses TRBV28 with TRBJ2-4; 7 bases align to TRBD1. Germline lookup yields CDR1 MDHEN and CDR2 SYDVKM. This CDR3 has 15 residues. V lost 8 bases and J lost 6; bases outside the gene matches: 13. CDR3 sequence: CASRSHRDRLNIQYF. DNA of the CDR3: TGTGCCAGCCGAAGCCACCGGGACAGACTAAACATTCAGTACTTC.

The rearrangement uses TRBV7-3 and TRBJ2-1; 9 bases are a match to TRBD2. Germline-derived CDR1 and CDR2 are SGHTA and FQGTGA. This CDR3 has 15 amino acids. The V gene end was trimmed by 5 bases and the J gene end by 4 bases; junction bases not matched to a gene: 6. CDR3 in amino acids: CASSTTSGLYNEQFF. The CDR3 region has the DNA TGTGCCAGCAGCACCACTAGCGGGTTATACAATGAGCAGTTCTTC.

This clone has a handful of counts. The rearrangement joins TRBV5-1 to TRBJ2-5; the match to TRBD2 covers 7 bases. The trim removed 2 bases at V and 4 bases at J, leaving 8 bases unmatched. This CDR3 has 15 residues. Germline loops: CDR1 SGHRS, CDR2 YFSETQ. CDR3 sequence: CASSFVASGAETQYF. The CDR3 DNA follows: TGCGCCAGCAGCTTTGTCGCCAGCGGGGCAGAGACCCAGTACTTC.

The gene calls are TRBV5-1 and TRBJ2-5; 10 nucleotides align to TRBD1. V shed 4 bases and J 7 bases; nucleotides not matched to a gene: 10. The CDR3 is made up of 15 amino acids. CDR1 is SGHRS, CDR2 YFSETQ, per germline. Here the CDR3 reads CASSEEGQGPGTQYF. The CDR3 bases are TGCGCCAGCAGCGAAGAGGGACAGGGGCCAGGGACCCAGTACTTC.

This clone turned up a few times. V usage is TRBV28 and J usage is TRBJ2-1; 9 bases map to TRBD2. The germline CDR1 and CDR2 sequences are MDHEN and SYDVKM. The CDR3 loop spans 11 amino acids. The CDR3: CGSLAGLEQFF. CDR3 sequence (DNA): TGTGGAAGTCTAGCGGGATTGGAGCAGTTCTTC.

With respect to this clone: The same CDR3 is also encoded by other DNA sequences in this sample. The chain carries TRBV10-2 and TRBJ2-1, with D possibly TRBD2 on 5 matching bases. Deletions cut 7 bases from V and 4 bases from J, with 11 bases between. Germline CDR1 and CDR2: WSHSY and SAAADI. The CDR3 has 13 amino acids. CDR3 sequence reads: CASTSGTYNEQFF. CDR3 nucleotide sequence: TGCGCCAGCACGAGCGGTACATACAATGAGCAGTTCTTC.

This clone was found a few times. This chain uses TRBV4-2 with TRBJ2-1; 9 nucleotides agree with TRBD2. From germline, CDR1 is LGHNA and CDR2 YNFKEQ. Germline trimming cut 4 bases from V and 8 bases from J; bases unmatched to any gene: 30. The CDR3 is 22 residues long. CDR3 sequence (DNA): TGTGCCAGCAGCCTCCGCCCCTCCCCAATTAGCGGGAGTTTGTCAGGTTTGCATGAGCAGTTCTTC. Protein sequence: CASSLRPSPISGSLSGLHEQFF.

This clone was detected a few times. The chain combines TRBV5-1 with TRBJ2-3; D is unclear. The CDR3 is 15 residues long. From germline, CDR1 is SGHRS and CDR2 YFSETQ. Trimming pared 0 bases from V and 0 bases from J, leaving 8 bases between. DNA for the CDR3: TGCGCCAGCAGCTTGGTGGGCAGTAGCACAGATACGCAGTATTTT. Translating gives CASSLVGSSTDTQYF. The whole variable domain, filled in from reference TRBV5-1 and TRBJ2-3, reads KAGVTQTPRYLIKTRGQQVTLSCSPISGHRSVSWYQQTPGQGLQFLFEYFSETQRNKGNFPGRFSGRQFSNSRSEMNVSTLELGDSALYLCASSLVGSSTDTQYFGPGTRLTVL.